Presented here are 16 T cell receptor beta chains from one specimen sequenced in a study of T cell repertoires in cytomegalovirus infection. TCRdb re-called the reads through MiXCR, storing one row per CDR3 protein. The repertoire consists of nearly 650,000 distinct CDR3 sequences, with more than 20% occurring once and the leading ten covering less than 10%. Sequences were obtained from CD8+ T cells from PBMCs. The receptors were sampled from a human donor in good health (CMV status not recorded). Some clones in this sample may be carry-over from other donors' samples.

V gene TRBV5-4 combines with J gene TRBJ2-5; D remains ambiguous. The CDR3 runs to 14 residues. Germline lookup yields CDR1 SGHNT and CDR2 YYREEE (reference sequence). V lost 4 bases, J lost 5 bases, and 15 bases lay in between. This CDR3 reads CASSGDSLGETQYF. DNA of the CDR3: TGTGCCAGCAGCGGTGACTCCCTAGGGGAGACCCAGTACTTC. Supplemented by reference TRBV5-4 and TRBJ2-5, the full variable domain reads ETGVTQSPTHLIKTRGQQVTLRCSSQSGHNTVSWYQQALGQGPQFIFQYYREEENGRGNFPPRFSGLQFPNYSSELNVNALELDDSALYLCASSGDSLGETQYFGPGTRLLVL.

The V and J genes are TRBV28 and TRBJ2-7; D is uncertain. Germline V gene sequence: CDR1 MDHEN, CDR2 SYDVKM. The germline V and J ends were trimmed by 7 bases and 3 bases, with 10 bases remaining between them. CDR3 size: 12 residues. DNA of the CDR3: TGTGCCAGCACCGGACCGCTCTACGAGCAGTACGTC. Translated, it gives CASTGPLYEQYV.

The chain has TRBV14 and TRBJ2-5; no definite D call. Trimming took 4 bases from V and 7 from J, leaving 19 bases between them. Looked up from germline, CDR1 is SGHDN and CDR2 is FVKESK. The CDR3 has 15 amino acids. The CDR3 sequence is CASSPTPTVSRTQYF. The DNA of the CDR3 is TGTGCCAGCAGCCCCACTCCGACGGTATCTCGGACCCAGTACTTC. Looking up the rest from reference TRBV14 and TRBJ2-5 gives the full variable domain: EAGVTQFPSHSVIEKGQTVTLRCDPISGHDNLYWYRRVMGKEIKFLLHFVKESKQDESGMPNNRFLAERTGGTYSTLKVQPAELEDSGVYFCASSPTPTVSRTQYFGPGTRLLVL.

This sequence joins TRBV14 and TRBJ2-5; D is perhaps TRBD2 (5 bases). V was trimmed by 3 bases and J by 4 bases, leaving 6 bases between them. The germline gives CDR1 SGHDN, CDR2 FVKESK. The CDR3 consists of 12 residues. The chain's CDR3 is CASSQEAETQYF. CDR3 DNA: TGTGCCAGCAGCCAGGAGGCAGAGACCCAGTACTTC.

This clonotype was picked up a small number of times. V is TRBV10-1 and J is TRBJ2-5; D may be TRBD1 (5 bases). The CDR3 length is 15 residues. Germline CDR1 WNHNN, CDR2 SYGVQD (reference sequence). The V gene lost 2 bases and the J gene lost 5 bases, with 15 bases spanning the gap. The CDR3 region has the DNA TGCGCCAGCAGTGAGGATGTGGGGCCCTATGAGACCCAGTACTTC. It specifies CASSEDVGPYETQYF.

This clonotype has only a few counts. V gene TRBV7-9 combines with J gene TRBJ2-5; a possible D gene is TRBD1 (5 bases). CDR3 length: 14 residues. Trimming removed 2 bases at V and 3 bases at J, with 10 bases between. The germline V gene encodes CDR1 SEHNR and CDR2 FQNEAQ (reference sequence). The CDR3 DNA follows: TGTGCCAGCAGCTTATTTCAGGGTGAAGAGACCCAGTACTTC. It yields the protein CASSLFQGEETQYF.

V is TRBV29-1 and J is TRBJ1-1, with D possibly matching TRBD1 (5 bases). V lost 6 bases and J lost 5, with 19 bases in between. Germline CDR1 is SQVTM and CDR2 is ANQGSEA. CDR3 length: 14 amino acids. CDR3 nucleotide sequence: TGCAGCGTCGAGACAGACTTCTCCGGAACTGAAGCTTTCTTT. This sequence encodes CSVETDFSGTEAFF.

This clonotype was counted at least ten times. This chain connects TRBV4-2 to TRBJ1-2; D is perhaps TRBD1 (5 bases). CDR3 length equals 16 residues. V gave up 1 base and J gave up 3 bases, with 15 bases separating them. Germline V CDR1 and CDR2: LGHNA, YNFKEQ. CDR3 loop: CASSQVSLGQDYGYTF. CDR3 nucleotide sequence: TGTGCCAGCAGCCAAGTATCTCTGGGGCAGGACTATGGCTACACCTTC.

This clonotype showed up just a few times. Here the CDR3 reads CASSYPTSGGYTGELFF. CDR3 nucleotides: TGTGCCAGCAGTTACCCTACTAGCGGGGGGTACACCGGGGAGCTGTTTTTT. The gene calls are TRBV6-5 and TRBJ2-2; the match to TRBD2 covers 12 bases. Per the germline V gene, CDR1 is MNHEY and CDR2 is SVGAGI. The CDR3 loop spans 17 amino acids. The junction had 4 bases not matched to a gene; V was cut back by 2 bases and J by 3 bases.

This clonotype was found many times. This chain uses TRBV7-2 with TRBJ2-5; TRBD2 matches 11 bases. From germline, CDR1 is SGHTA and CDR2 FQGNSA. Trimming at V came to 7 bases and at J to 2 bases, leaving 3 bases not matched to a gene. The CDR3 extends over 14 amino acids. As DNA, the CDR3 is TGTGCCAGCACGGGACTAGCGGTACAAGAGACCCAGTACTTC. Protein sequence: CASTGLAVQETQYF.

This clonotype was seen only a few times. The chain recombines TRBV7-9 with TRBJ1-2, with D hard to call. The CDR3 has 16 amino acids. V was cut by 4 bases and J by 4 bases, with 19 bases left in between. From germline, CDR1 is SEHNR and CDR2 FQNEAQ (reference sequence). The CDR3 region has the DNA TGTGCCAGCAGCTCCCCCCGAGATCCGCTTTTCTATGGCTACACCTTC. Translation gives CASSSPRDPLFYGYTF.

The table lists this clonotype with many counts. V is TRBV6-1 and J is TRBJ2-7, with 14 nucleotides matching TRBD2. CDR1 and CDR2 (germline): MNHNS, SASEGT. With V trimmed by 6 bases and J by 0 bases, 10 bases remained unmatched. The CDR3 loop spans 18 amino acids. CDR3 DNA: TGTGCCAGCAGCATTTGGGGACTAGCGGGGGACTACTCCTACGAGCAGTACTTC. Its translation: CASSIWGLAGDYSYEQYF.

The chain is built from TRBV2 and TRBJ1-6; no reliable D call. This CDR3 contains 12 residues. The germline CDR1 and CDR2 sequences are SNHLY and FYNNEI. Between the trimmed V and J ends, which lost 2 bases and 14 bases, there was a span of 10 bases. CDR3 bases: TGTGCCAGCAGTGAAAGGTTTGGGGCCCTCCACTTT. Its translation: CASSERFGALHF.

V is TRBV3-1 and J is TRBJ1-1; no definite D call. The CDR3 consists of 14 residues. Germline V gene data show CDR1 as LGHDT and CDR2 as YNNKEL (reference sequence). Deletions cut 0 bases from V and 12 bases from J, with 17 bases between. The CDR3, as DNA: TGTGCCAGCAGCCAAGATTATACGGGGTTGGAAACTTTCTTT. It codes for CASSQDYTGLETFF.

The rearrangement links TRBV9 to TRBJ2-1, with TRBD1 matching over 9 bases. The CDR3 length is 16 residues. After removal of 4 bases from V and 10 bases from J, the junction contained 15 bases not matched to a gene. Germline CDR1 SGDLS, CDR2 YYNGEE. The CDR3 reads CASSIQGADLAAEQFF. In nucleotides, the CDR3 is TGTGCCAGCAGCATACAGGGGGCGGACCTAGCGGCGGAGCAGTTCTTC.

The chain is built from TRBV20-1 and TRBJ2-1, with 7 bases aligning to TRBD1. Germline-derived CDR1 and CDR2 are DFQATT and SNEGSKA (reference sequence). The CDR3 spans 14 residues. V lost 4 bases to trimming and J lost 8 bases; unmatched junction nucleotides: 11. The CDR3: CSANRGHKRDEQFF. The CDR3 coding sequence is TGCAGTGCTAACAGGGGTCACAAAAGGGATGAGCAGTTCTTC.